The rows below give T cell receptor beta chains drawn from one sample of a study of T cells after yellow fever vaccination. TCRdb called the 5' RACE reads again in MiXCR, with one record for every CDR3 protein. Of some 150,000 distinct CDR3 sequences listed, 7% to 10% are singletons. The sequencing used CD8+ T cells sorted from PBMCs, collected 45 days after the yellow fever booster vaccination. The receptors come from a man aged 18 to 30 who received the YFV17D yellow fever vaccine. Each CDR3 is given with its conserved first and last residue. Each record gives: V gene, J gene, clone size, CDR3 protein. The listing skips clone size in some rows; elsewhere it reads once, few, many or a size class.

TRBV20-1	TRBJ1-5	once	CSARTMGPDSNQPQHF
TRBV12-3/TRBV12-4	TRBJ1-2	-	CASSFLAGHGYTF
TRBV6-6	TRBJ1-2	-	CASSYEGGGVEYGYTF
TRBV25-1	TRBJ1-5	-	CASSEQGGIQPQHF
TRBV28	TRBJ2-3	-	CASSHGFRGDFGDTDTQYF
TRBV4-3	TRBJ2-3	-	CASSRYGPGPSPTDTQYF
TRBV7-9	TRBJ1-1	few	CASSSQRTVMNTEAFF
TRBV7-9	TRBJ2-3	-	CASSLGSGQGFSDTQYF
TRBV11-2	TRBJ2-7	few	CASSLVPGAPYEQYF
TRBV27	TRBJ1-2	many	CASAPLPVNYGYTF
TRBV5-1	TRBJ1-2	-	CASSLGTSYGYTF
TRBV11-2	TRBJ2-1	-	CASSAGLAEQFF
TRBV3-1	TRBJ1-2	-	CASSQVYDFIYGYTF
TRBV19	TRBJ1-2	-	CASSIGRTAYGYTF
TRBV11-2	TRBJ1-2	-	CASSLDSIRGQNYGYTF
TRBV19	TRBJ2-2	-	CASSWGGTNTGELFF
TRBV6-6	TRBJ2-1	many	CASSYSAGANRNEQFF
TRBV4-1	TRBJ2-1	few	CASSQEGAGGASEQFF
TRBV4-3	TRBJ2-6	-	CASSQPGRSGANVLTF
TRBV27	TRBJ1-1	-	CASTTLRGANTEAFF
TRBV6-2/TRBV6-3	TRBJ2-3	many	CASSYEGGTPGTQYF
TRBV4-3	TRBJ1-2	-	CASSQDLATGVGYTF
TRBV12-3/TRBV12-4	TRBJ2-1	-	CASSQGPPPGSEQFF
TRBV5-6	TRBJ1-5	-	CASSSTLTTQPQHF
TRBV6-2/TRBV6-3	TRBJ2-2	few	CASSSEGITGELFF
TRBV7-2	TRBJ2-2	many	CASSLSFPGGTGELFF
TRBV27	TRBJ2-7	-	CASSPQGAGYEQYF
TRBV9	TRBJ2-4	few	CASSRDRGGTLAKNIQYF
TRBV12-3/TRBV12-4	TRBJ2-2	-	CASSLWNTGELFF
TRBV5-1	TRBJ2-1	many	CASSPLAGGHNEQFF
TRBV6-6	TRBJ2-3	-	CASSYPTDGTDTQYF
TRBV29-1	TRBJ1-1	medium-sized	CSVDAGNAEAFF
TRBV7-9	TRBJ2-7	few	CASSSTTRGRGYEQYF
TRBV19	TRBJ1-5	-	CASQWTAYSNQPQHF
TRBV5-1	TRBJ2-1	-	CASKPGTGYNEQFF
TRBV10-2	TRBJ2-5	few	CASSLRDSQETQYF
TRBV11-2	TRBJ2-5	few	CASSQGGYQETQYF
TRBV4-1	TRBJ1-5	-	CASSGDGGGQPQHF
TRBV7-2	TRBJ2-1	medium-sized	CASSLDLSTYNEQFF
TRBV27	TRBJ2-3	-	CASSSTNTDTQYF
TRBV28	TRBJ1-2	few	CASRRRGFLDGYTF
TRBV5-6	TRBJ2-1	few	CASSPTEVRHEQFF